Here is one TCR beta chain with its context. This sample is part of a study of blood T cell repertoires in COVID-19. Study background: Whether acute or convalescent, the COVID-19 samples came from the United States, Italy and Spain. In each case, the material was cDNA or gDNA derived from T cells, B-cell-depleted T cells, or PBMCs.

The CDR3 consists of 13 residues. V shed 8 bases and J 4 bases; nucleotides not matched to a gene: 6. Per the study methods: It was from reference gene primer amplification that nucleated cell counts were estimated. Method: immunoSEQ multiplex PCR; TCRdb's copy keeps in-frame clones and lacks some. The DNA was the basis for D and trimming; V, J and clone size are from that table. The sample yields 90,000 or so clones, roughly nine tenths seen once. One Seattle source followed patients from active infection through their disease course. The sample comprised peripheral blood. This receptor was obtained from a woman aged 55 to 70 with COVID-19, enrolled during active disease. The chain is built from TRBV12-3 or TRBV12-4 and TRBJ2-7, with 9 bases that match TRBD1. The CDR3 bases are TGTGCCAGCGGGGACAGGGCCACTTACGAGCAGTACTTC. As protein: CASGDRATYEQYF.